The 10 T cell receptor beta chains listed next were all sequenced from one sample in a study of blood T cell repertoires in COVID-19. Repertoires were generated with immunoSEQ multiplex PCR, while TCRdb's copy carries only in-frame clones and drops some. The repertoire holds 150,000 to 200,000 clones, with about 92% as singletons. The specimen sequenced was peripheral blood. The receptor set was obtained from a man younger than 45 with COVID-19, enrolled during active disease.

V is TRBV5-4 and J is TRBJ2-7, with 11 bases fitting TRBD2. V shed 4 bases and J 3 bases; nucleotides not matched to a gene: 12. The CDR3 is made up of 17 amino acids. Germline assignment: CDR1 SGHNT and CDR2 YYREEE (reference sequence). The CDR3 DNA reads TGTGCCAGCAGCGGGCTAGCGGGAGGCACCGACCTCTACGAGCAGTACTTC. It encodes CASSGLAGGTDLYEQYF.

The J gene is TRBJ2-5, the V gene TRBV18; 9 nucleotides line up with TRBD1. CDR1 is KGHSH, CDR2 LQKENI, per germline. The CDR3 length is 15 residues. The trim removed 5 bases at V and 0 bases at J, leaving 4 bases unmatched. This CDR3 reads CASSAGTGYQETQYF. The CDR3 nucleotides are TGTGCCAGCTCAGCGGGGACAGGGTACCAAGAGACCCAGTACTTC.

The chain uses TRBV11-2 and TRBJ1-6, with D unclear. V was shortened by 0 bases and J by 0 bases, with 9 bases between the two germline ends. The CDR3 runs to 17 residues. Per germline, CDR1 SGHAT and CDR2 FQNNGV. DNA of the CDR3: TGTGCCAGCAGCTTAGACGGACTAAGCTCCTATAATTCACCCCTCCACTTT. It specifies CASSLDGLSSYNSPLHF. The full variable domain, with the rest looked up from reference TRBV11-2 and TRBJ1-6, is EAGVAQSPRYKIIEKRQSVAFWCNPISGHATLYWYQQILGQGPKLLIQFQNNGVVDDSQLPKDRFSAERLKGVDSTLKIQPAKLEDSAVYLCASSLDGLSSYNSPLHFGNGTRLTVT.

This clone has just a few counts. The chain combines TRBV30 with TRBJ1-6; no definite D call. The CDR3 is made up of 14 amino acids. Trimming shortened V by 2 bases and J by 6 bases, and 11 bases separated the two germline ends. Germline V gene lookup returns CDR1 GTSNPN and CDR2 SVGIG (reference sequence). CDR3 DNA sequence: TGTGCCTGGAGTAGTGGAGGAATTAATTCACCCCTCCACTTT. Protein sequence: CAWSSGGINSPLHF.

This chain connects TRBV6-2 or TRBV6-3 to TRBJ1-1, with 7 bases identical to TRBD1. This CDR3 comprises 14 residues. Germline loops: CDR1 MNHEY, CDR2 SVGEGT. J lost 0 bases, V lost 2 bases, and 0 bases had no gene match. The CDR3 DNA reads as TGTGCCAGCAGTTACCAGGGGGTGAACACTGAAGCTTTCTTT. Translating it yields CASSYQGVNTEAFF.

The chain combines TRBV6-1 with TRBJ2-7; D gene uncertain. Trimming took off 3 bases at V and 2 bases at J, with 8 bases between the two ends. The CDR3 loop spans 13 amino acids. In germline, CDR1 is MNHNS, CDR2 SASEGT. CDR3 sequence (DNA): TGTGCCAGCAGTGAGGGCCTTACCTACGAGCAGTACTTC. Its translation: CASSEGLTYEQYF.

The chain links TRBV21-1 to TRBJ1-4; TRBD1, the D gene given by the table, was not confirmed from the DNA. TRBV21-1 constitutes a pseudogene. This CDR3 spans 14 amino acids. The CDR3 reads CASSKRGLWEKLFF. CDR3 coding DNA: TGTGCCAGCAGCAAAAGGGGTTTATGGGAAAAACTGTTTTTT.

This chain uses TRBV6-5 with TRBJ1-2; possibly TRBD1 for D (6 bases). The CDR3 consists of 15 residues. The V gene lost 5 bases and the J gene lost 4 bases, with 17 bases spanning the gap. Germline V gives CDR1 MNHEY, CDR2 SVGAGI. The CDR3 DNA reads TGTGCCAGCAGTCCCCCTGACAGGCCCCCCTATGGCTACACCTTC. Protein: CASSPPDRPPYGYTF.

This chain uses TRBV7-2 with TRBJ1-5; possibly TRBD1 for D (6 bases). This CDR3 is built from 15 residues. Per germline, CDR1 SGHTA and CDR2 FQGNSA. Trimming stripped 2 bases from V and 9 bases from J, with 17 bases between. The CDR3 DNA follows: TGTGCCAGCAGCTTACACAGCGCAGTAGGGGGGCCCCAGCATTTT. This encodes CASSLHSAVGGPQHF.

The chain carries TRBV9 and TRBJ1-5, with D possibly being TRBD1 (5 bases). The CDR3 has 19 residues. V lost 6 bases and J 5 bases, leaving 30 bases between the germline ends. The germline V gene has CDR1 SGDLS and CDR2 YYNGEE. CDR3 protein: CASTLKETAGPKTDQPQHF. The CDR3 nucleotides are TGTGCCAGCACCCTAAAGGAAACGGCGGGACCCAAGACCGATCAGCCCCAGCATTTT.